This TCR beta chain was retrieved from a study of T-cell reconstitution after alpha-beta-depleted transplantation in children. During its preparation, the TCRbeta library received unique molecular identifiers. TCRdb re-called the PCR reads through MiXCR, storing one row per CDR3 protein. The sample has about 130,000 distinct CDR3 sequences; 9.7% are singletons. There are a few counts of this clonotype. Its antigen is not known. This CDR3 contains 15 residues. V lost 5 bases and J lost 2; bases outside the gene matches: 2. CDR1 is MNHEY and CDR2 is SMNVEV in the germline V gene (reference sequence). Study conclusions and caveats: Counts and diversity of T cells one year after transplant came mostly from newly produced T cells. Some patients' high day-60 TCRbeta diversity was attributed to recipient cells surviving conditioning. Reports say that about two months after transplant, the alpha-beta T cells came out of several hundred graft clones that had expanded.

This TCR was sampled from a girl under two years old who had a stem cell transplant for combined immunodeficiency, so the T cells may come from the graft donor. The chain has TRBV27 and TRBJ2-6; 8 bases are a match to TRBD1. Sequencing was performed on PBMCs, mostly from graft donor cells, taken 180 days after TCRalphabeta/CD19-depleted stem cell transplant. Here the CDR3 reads CASSRRGPGANVLTF. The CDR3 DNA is TGTGCCAGCAGTCGCAGGGGGCCTGGGGCCAACGTCCTGACTTTC.